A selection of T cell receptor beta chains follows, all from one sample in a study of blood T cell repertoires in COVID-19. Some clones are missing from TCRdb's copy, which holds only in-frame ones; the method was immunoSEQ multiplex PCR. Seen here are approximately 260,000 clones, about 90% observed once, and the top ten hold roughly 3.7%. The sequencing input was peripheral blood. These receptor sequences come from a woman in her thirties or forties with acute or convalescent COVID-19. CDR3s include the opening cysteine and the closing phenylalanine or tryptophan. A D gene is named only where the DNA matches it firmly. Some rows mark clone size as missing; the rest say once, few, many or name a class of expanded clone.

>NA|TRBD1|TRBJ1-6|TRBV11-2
TGTGCCAGCAGCTGGGGCGCGACAGGGGCGCCCAATTCACCCCTCCACTTT
CASSWGATGAPNSPLHF
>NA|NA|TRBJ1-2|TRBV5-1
TGCGCCAGCACCCAATCGGGGGTTAGTGACTATGGCTACACCTTC
CASTQSGVSDYGYTF
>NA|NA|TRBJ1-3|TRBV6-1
TGTGCCAGCAGTGAACGGGGGAGCTCTGGAAACACCATATATTTT
CASSERGSSGNTIYF
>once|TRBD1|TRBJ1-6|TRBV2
TGTGCCAGCAGTGTTGGGACAGGGGAAAATTCACCCCTCCACTTT
CASSVGTGENSPLHF
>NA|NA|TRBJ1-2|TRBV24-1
TGTGCCACCAGTGTAGGACTGAGCTATGGCTACACCTTC
CATSVGLSYGYTF
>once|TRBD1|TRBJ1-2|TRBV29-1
TGCAGCGTTGACAGGGGGGTTGTTCACTATGGCTACACCTTC
CSVDRGVVHYGYTF
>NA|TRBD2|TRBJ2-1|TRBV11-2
TGTGCCAGCAGCTCCGCCTTGGGGGAGCGGGGGATTTACAATGAGCAGTTCTTC
CASSSALGERGIYNEQFF
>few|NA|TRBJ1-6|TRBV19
TGTGCCAGTAGTAATCCAGGGGAGAATTCACCCCTCCACTTT
CASSNPGENSPLHF
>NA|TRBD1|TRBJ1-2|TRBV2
TGTGCCAGCAGTCCGACAGGGGATGGCTACACCTTC
CASSPTGDGYTF
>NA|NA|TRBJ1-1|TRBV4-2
TGTGCCAGCAGCCAATTGATACGAGAGGGCTCATCGGAGACTGAAGCTTTCTTT
CASSQLIREGSSETEAFF
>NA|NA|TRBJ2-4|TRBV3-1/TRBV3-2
TGTGCCAGCAGCCAACCGCCCTACGCCAAAAACATTCAGTACTTC
CASSQPPYAKNIQYF
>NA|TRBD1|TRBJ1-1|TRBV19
TGTGCCAGTTCCTTGACAGGGACCACTGAAGCTTTCTTT
CASSLTGTTEAFF
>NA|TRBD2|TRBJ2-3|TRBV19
TGTGCCAGTAGGGGGGGGGTGCCTGGCACAGATACGCAGTATTTT
CASRGGVPGTDTQYF
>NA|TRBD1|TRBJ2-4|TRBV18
TGTGCCAGCTCACCCCAGGGGGCCGGCAAAAACATTCAGTACTTC
CASSPQGAGKNIQYF
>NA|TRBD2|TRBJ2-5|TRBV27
TGTGCCAGCAGGACAGGTTCGGGACTAGAGGGGAGAACGTCCACCCAGTACTTC
CASRTGSGLEGRTSTQYF
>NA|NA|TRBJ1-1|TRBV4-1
TGCGCCAGCAGCCAATCAGGCACAGGGAACACTGAAGCTTTCTTT
CASSQSGTGNTEAFF
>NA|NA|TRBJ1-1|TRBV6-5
TGTGCCACTATACCCGTGCAAGCGAACACTGAAGCTTTCTTT
CATIPVQANTEAFF
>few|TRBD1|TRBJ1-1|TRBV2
TGTGCCAGCGAAGACTCGGGACAGCCAAACACTGAAGCTTTCTTT
CASEDSGQPNTEAFF
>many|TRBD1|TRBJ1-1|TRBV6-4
TGTGCCAGCAGTACCAAGGACAGGGGTGAAGCTTTCTTT
CASSTKDRGEAFF
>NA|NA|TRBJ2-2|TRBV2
TGTGCCAGCAGTACCAGGACAGCCCGGGGCACCGGGGAGCTGTTTTTT
CASSTRTARGTGELFF
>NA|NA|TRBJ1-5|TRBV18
TGTGCCAGCTCTAGGGACTCTCCCAGGAGCAATCAGCCCCAGCATTTT
CASSRDSPRSNQPQHF
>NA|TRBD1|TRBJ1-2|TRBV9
TGTGCCAGCAGCGCCGCGGGACAGGGGACTGGCTACACCTTC
CASSAAGQGTGYTF
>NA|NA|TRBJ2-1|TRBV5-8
TGTGCCAGCAGCTTGGGGGCCGCCTACAATGAGCAGTTCTTC
CASSLGAAYNEQFF
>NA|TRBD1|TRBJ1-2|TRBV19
TGTGCCAGTAGTCCGACAGGGGCTAACTATGGCTACACCTTC
CASSPTGANYGYTF
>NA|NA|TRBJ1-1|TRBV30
TGTGCCTGGAGTGTACAACAGTACACTGAAGCTTTCTTT
CAWSVQQYTEAFF
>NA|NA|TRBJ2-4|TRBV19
TGTGCCAGTAGTATTTGGGGGGTAGCCAAAAACATTCAGTACTTC
CASSIWGVAKNIQYF
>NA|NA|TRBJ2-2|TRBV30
TGTGCCTGGAGTGTATTGGGACTCGCGAACACCGGGGAGCTGTTTTTT
CAWSVLGLANTGELFF
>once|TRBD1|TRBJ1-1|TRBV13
TGTGCCAGCAGCTTCCGGGACAGGGAAGCTTTCTTT
CASSFRDREAFF
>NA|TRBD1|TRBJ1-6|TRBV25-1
TGTGCCAGCACCGGACAGGGGAGTTCACCCCTCCACTTT
CASTGQGSSPLHF
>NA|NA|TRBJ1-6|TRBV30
TGTGCCTGGACTAAGCGCGGCTTCTATAATTCACCCCTCCACTTT
CAWTKRGFYNSPLHF
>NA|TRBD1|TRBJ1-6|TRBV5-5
TGTGCCAGCAGCTTGGGGGGACAGGGGAATAATTCACCCCTCCACTTT
CASSLGGQGNNSPLHF
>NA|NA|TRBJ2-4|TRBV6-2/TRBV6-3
TGTGCCAGCAGTTGGGGAGCGGTGAACATTCAGTACTTC
CASSWGAVNIQYF
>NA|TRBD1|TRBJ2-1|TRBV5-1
TGCGCCAGCAGCCTCGCCCCTGGACAGGGGGGAACCTACAATGAGCAGTTCTTC
CASSLAPGQGGTYNEQFF
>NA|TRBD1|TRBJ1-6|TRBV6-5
TGTGCCAGCAGTCGGGACAGGGTAGATTCACCCCTCCACTTT
CASSRDRVDSPLHF
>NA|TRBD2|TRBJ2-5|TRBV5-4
TGTGCCAGCAGCTTGGGTACGGGGGGAGGGGAGACCCAGTACTTC
CASSLGTGGGETQYF
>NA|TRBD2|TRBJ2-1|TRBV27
TGTGCCAGCAGACCGTCGCGGGGGGTCTACAATGAGCAGTTCTTC
CASRPSRGVYNEQFF
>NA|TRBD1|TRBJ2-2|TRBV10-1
TGCGCCAGCAGCCCCGACAGGGCTGACACCGGGGAGCTGTTTTTT
CASSPDRADTGELFF
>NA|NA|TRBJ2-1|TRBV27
TGTGCCAGCACCCAGTCCCGTTTGACCTACAATGAGCAGTTCTTC
CASTQSRLTYNEQFF
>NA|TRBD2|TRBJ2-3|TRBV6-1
TGTGCCAGCAGTGAAGCGGTTAGCGGGGGTAGCACAGATACGCAGTATTTT
CASSEAVSGGSTDTQYF
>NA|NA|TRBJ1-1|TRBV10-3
TGTGCCATCAGTCCCTCGACAGATGTGAGGACTGAAGCTTTCTTT
CAISPSTDVRTEAFF
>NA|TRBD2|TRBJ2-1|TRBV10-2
TGCGCCAGCAGTGATAAAGGCGGGGGGGGCCCCATGAGCTACAATGAGCAGTTCTTC
CASSDKGGGGPMSYNEQFF
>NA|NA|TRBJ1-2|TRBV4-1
TGCGCCAGCAGCCCTGTTGGGGGCAACTATGGCTACACCTTC
CASSPVGGNYGYTF
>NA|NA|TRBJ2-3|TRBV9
TGTGCCAGCAGCGTAGTCCTGAGCACAGATACGCAGTATTTT
CASSVVLSTDTQYF
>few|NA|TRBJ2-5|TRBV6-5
TGTGCCAGCCAACCGGGGGGCCTGGCACGAGAGACCCAGTACTTC
CASQPGGLARETQYF
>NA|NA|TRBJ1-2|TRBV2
TGTGCCAGCAGTGAAAACAGTTACTATGGCTACACCTTC
CASSENSYYGYTF
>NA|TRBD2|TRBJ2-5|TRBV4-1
TGCGCCAGCAGCCAAGATGGACTAGCTGCGGAGACCCAGTACTTC
CASSQDGLAAETQYF
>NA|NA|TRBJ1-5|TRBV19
TGTGCCAGTAGTATTCCCTCTATGCGGGCGCGGAGCAATCAGCCCCAGCATTTT
CASSIPSMRARSNQPQHF
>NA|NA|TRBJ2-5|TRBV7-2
TGTGCCAGCAGCTTAGATCGGGACATAGCGGAGACCCAGTACTTC
CASSLDRDIAETQYF
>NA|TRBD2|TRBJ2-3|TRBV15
TGTGCCACCAGCGACGGGGGGGGTCTGACAGATACGCAGTATTTT
CATSDGGGLTDTQYF
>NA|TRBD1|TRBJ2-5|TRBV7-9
TGTGCCAGCAGCTTAAAGGGGGCCCAAGAGACCCAGTACTTC
CASSLKGAQETQYF
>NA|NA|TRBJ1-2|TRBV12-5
TGTGCTAGTCCAAGGGGGTCGAGCTATGGCTACACCTTC
CASPRGSSYGYTF
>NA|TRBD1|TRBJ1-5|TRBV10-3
TGTGCCATCAGTAGGGACAGAAGCAATCAGCCCCAGCATTTT
CAISRDRSNQPQHF
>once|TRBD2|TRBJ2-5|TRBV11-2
TGTGCCAGCAGCCCCGAACCCATCATAGCGGGGGGGCAGGGGACCCAGTACTTC
CASSPEPIIAGGQGTQYF
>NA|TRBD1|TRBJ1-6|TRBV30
TGTGCCTGGAGCGAGACAGGGCCCTATAATTCACCCCTCCACTTT
CAWSETGPYNSPLHF
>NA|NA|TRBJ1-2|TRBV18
TGTGCCAGCTCACAGACTTCACGAGTTCCAAGAAGCGGCTACACCTTC
CASSQTSRVPRSGYTF
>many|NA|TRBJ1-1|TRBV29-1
TGCAGCGCCCAGGGAAAGGGAGGTCGAGGAGCTTTCTTT
CSAQGKGGRGAFF
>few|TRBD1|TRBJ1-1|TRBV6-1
TGTGCCAGCAGTGCCCCGCCCGGACAGGTCGGCACTGAAGCTTTCTTT
CASSAPPGQVGTEAFF
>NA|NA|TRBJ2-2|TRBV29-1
TGCAGCGTTCGTTATCAAGTTTCGGGGACCGGGGAGCTGTTTTTT
CSVRYQVSGTGELFF
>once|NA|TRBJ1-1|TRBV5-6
TGTGCCAGCAGCTTGGAACACCAAGCTTTCTTT
CASSLEHQAFF
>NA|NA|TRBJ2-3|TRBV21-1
TGTGCCAGCAGCCAAAGGCGGGGGACCCATACAGATACGCAGTATTTT
CASSQRRGTHTDTQYF